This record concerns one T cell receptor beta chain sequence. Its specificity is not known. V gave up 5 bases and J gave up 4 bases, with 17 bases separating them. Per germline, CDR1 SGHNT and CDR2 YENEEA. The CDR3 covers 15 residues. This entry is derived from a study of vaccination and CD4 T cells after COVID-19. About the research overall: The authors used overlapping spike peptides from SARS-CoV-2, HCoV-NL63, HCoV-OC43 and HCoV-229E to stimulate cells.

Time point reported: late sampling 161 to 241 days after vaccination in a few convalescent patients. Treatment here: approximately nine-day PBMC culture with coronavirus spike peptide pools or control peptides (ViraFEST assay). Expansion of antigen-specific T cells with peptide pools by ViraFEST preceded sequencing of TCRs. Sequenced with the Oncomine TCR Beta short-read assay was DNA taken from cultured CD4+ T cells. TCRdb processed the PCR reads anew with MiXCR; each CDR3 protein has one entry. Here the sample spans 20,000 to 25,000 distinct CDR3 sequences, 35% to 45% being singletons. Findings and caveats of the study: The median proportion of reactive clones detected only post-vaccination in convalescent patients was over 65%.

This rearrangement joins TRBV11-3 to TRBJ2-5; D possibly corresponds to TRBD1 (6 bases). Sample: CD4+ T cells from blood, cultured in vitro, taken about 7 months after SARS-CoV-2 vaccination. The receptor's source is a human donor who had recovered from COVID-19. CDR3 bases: TGTGCCAGCAGCGCGGGCCTACAGGGTCGAGAGACCCAGTACTTC. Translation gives CASSAGLQGRETQYF.